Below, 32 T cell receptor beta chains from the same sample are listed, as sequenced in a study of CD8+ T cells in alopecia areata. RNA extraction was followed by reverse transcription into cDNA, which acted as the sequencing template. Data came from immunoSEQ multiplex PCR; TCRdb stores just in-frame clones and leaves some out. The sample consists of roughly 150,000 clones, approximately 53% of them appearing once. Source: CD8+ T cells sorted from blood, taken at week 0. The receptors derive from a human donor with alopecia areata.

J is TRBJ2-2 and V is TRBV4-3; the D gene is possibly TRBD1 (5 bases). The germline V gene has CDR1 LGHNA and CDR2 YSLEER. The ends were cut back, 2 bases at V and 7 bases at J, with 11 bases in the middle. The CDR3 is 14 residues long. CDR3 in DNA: TGCGCCAGCAGCCAATCAGGGTCCAACGGGGAGCTGTTTTTT. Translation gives CASSQSGSNGELFF.

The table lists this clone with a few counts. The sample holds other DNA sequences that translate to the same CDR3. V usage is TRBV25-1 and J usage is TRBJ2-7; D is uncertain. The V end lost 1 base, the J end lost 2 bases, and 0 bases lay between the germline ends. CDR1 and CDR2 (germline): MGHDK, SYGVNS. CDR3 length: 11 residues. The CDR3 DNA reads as TGTGCCAGCAGTGAATCCTACGAGCAGTACTTC. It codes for CASSESYEQYF.

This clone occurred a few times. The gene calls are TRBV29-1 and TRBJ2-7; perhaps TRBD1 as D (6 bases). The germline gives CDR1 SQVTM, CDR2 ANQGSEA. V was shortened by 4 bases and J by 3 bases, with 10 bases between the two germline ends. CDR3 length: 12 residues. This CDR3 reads CSVGTEDYEQYF. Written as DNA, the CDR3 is TGCAGCGTTGGGACAGAAGACTACGAGCAGTACTTC.

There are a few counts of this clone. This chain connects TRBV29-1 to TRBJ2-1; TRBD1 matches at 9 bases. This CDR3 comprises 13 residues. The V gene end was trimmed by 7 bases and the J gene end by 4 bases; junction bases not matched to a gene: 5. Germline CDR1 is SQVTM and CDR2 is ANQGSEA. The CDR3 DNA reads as TGCAGCGCCGAGGACAGGGGATACAATGAGCAGTTCTTC. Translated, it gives CSAEDRGYNEQFF.

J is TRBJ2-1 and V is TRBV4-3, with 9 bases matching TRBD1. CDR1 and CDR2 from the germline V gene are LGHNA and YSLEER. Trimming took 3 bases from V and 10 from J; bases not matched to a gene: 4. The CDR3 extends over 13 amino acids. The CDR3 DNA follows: TGCGCCAGCAGCCAGGGGACAGGGCGAGAGCAGTTCTTC. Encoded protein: CASSQGTGREQFF.

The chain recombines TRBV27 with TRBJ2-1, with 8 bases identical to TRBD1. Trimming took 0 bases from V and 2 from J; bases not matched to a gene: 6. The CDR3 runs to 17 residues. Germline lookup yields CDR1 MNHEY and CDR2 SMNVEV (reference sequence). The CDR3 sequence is CASSLSLGQATYNEQFF. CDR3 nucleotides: TGTGCCAGCAGTTTATCGCTGGGACAGGCCACCTACAATGAGCAGTTCTTC.

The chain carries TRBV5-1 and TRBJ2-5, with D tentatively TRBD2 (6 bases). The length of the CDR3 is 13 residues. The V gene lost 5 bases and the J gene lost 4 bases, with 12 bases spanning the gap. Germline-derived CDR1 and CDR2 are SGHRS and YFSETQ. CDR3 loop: CASRVSSGETQYF. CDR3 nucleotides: TGCGCCAGCAGAGTGAGTAGCGGAGAGACCCAGTACTTC.

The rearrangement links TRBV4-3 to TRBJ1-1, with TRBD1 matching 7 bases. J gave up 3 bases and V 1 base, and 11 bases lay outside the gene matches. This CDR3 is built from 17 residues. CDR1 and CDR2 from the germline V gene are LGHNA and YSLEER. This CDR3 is CASSQVGGGEGYTEAFF. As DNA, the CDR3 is TGCGCCAGCAGCCAAGTGGGAGGGGGCGAGGGGTACACTGAAGCTTTCTTT.

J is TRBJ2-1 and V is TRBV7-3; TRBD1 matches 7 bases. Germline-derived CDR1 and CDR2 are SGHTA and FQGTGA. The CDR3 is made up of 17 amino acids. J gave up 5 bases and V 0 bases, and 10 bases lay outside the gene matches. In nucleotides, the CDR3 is TGTGCCAGCAGCTTAACGATCGCGACAGGGTCGGACAATGAGCAGTTCTTC. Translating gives CASSLTIATGSDNEQFF.

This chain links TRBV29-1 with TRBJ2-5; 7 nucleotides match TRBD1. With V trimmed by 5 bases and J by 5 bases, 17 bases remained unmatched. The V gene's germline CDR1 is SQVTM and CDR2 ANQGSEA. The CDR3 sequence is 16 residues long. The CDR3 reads CSVPPGQVGSQETQYF. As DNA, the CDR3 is TGCAGCGTTCCACCCGGACAGGTTGGGAGCCAGGAGACCCAGTACTTC.

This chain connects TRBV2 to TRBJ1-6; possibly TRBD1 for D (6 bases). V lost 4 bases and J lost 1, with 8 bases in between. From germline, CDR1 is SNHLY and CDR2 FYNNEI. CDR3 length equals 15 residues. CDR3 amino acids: CASSAGTSYNSPLHF. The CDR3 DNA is TGTGCCAGCAGTGCTGGGACATCCTATAATTCACCCCTCCACTTT.

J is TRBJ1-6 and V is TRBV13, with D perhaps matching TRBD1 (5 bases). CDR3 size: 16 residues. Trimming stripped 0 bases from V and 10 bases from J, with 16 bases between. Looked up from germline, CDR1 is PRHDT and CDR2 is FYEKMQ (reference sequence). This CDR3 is CASSLGLGEQGSPLHF. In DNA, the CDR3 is TGTGCCAGCAGCTTAGGTCTCGGAGAGCAGGGCTCACCCCTCCACTTT.

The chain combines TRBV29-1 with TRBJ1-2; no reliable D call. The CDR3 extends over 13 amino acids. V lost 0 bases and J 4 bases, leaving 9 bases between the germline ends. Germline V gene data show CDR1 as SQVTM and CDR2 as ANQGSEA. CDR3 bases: TGCAGCGTTGAAGATGCGTTGGGCTATGGCTACACCTTC. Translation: CSVEDALGYGYTF.

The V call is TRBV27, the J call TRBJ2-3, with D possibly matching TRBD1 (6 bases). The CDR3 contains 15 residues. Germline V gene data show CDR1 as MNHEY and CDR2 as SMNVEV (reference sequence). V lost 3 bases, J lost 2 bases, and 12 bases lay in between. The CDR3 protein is CASSFRGGNTDTQYF. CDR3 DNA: TGTGCCAGCAGTTTTAGAGGGGGTAACACAGATACGCAGTATTTT.

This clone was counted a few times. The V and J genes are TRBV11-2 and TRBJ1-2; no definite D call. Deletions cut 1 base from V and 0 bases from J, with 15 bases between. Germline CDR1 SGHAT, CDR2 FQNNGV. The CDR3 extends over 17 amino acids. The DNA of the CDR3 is TGTGCCAGCAGCTTAGGCGGTCCAATGGAGGCTAACTATGGCTACACCTTC. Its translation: CASSLGGPMEANYGYTF.

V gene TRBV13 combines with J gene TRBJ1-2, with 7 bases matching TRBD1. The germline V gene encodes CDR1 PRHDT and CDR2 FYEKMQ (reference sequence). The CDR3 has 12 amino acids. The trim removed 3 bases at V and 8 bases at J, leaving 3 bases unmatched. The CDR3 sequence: CASSFQGQGYTF. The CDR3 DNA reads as TGTGCCAGCAGCTTCCAGGGACAGGGCTACACCTTC.

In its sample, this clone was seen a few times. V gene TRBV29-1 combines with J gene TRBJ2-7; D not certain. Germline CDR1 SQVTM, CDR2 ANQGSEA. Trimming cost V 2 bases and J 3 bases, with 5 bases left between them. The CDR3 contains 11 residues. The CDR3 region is CSVELNYEQYF. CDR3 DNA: TGCAGCGTTGAACTGAACTACGAGCAGTACTTC.

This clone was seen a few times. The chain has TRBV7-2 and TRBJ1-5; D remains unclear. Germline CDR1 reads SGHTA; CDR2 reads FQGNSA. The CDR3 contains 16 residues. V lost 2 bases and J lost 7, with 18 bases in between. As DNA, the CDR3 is TGTGCCAGCAGCTTAAGTGTTCAGGCCATCGAGCAGCCCCAGCATTTT. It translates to CASSLSVQAIEQPQHF.

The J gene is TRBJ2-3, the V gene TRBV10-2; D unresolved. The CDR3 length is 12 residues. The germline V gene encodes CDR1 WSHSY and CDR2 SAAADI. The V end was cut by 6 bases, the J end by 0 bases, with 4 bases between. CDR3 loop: CASSLSTDTQYF. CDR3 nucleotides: TGCGCCAGCAGCCTTAGCACAGATACGCAGTATTTT.

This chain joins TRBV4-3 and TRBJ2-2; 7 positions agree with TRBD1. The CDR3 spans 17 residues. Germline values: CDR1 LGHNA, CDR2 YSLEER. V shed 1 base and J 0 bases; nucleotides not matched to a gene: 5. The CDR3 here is CASSQAPGTANTGELFF. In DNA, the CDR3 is TGCGCCAGCAGCCAAGCCCCTGGGACAGCGAACACCGGGGAGCTGTTTTTT.

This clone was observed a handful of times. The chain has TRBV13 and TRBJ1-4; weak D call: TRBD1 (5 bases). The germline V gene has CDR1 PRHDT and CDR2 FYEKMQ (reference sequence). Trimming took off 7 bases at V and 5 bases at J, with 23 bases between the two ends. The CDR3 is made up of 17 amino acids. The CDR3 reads CASTTGSPGLTNEKLFF. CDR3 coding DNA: TGTGCCAGCACCACCGGATCGCCGGGACTGACGAATGAAAAACTGTTTTTT.

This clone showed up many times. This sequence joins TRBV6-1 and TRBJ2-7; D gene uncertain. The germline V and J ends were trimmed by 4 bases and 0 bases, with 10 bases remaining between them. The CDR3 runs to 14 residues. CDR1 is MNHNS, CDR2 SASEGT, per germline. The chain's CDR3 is CASSGLGTSYEQYF. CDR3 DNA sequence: TGTGCCAGCAGTGGTTTGGGCACCTCCTACGAGCAGTACTTC.

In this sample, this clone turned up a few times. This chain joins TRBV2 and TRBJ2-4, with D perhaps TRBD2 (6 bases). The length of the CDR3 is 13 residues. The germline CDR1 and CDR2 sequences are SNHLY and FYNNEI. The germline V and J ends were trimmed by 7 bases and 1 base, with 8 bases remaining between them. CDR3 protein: CASTGRAKNIQYF. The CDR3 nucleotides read TGTGCCAGCACAGGGAGGGCCAAAAACATTCAGTACTTC.

CDR3 in amino acids: CAWRTPRGESTGELFF. CDR3 coding DNA: TGTGCCTGGAGAACCCCCAGGGGGGAGAGCACCGGGGAGCTGTTTTTT. This chain links TRBV30 with TRBJ2-2, with TRBD1 as a possible D gene (7 bases). Trimming left V 3 bases short and J 4 bases short, with 18 bases between. CDR1 GTSNPN and CDR2 SVGIG come from the germline V gene (reference sequence). CDR3 length equals 16 residues. The complete variable domain, with remaining parts taken from reference TRBV30 and TRBJ2-2, reads SQTIHQWPATLVQPVGSPLSLECTVEGTSNPNLYWYRQAAGRGLQLLFYSVGIGQISSEVPQNLSASRPQDRQFILSSKKLLLSDSGFYLCAWRTPRGESTGELFFGEGSRLTVL.

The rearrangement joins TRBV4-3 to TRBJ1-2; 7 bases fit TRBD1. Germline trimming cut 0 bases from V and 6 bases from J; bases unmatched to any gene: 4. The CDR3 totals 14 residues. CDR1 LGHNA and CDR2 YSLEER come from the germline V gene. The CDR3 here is CASSQDRQGDGYTF. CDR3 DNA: TGCGCCAGCAGCCAAGACCGACAGGGCGATGGCTACACCTTC.

CDR3 loop: CASSAEGRYEQYF. As DNA, the CDR3 is TGTGCCAGCAGCGCAGAGGGGAGATACGAGCAGTACTTC. The V gene is TRBV9, the J gene TRBJ2-7, with D perhaps TRBD1 or TRBD2 (5 bases each). The V and J ends lost 3 bases and 4 bases respectively, with 11 bases between them. Germline lookup yields CDR1 SGDLS and CDR2 YYNGEE. There are 13 residues in the CDR3.

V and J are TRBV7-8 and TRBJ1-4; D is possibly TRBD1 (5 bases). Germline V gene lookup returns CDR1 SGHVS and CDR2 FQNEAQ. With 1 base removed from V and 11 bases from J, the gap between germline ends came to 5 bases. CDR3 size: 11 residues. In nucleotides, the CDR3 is TGTGCCAGCAGCTTAGGGGGGAAACTGTTTTTT. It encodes CASSLGGKLFF.

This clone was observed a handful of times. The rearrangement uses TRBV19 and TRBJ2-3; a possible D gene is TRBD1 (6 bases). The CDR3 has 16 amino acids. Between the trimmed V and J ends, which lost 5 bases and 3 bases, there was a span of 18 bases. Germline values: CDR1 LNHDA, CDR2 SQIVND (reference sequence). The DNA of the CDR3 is TGTGCCAGTAGTGCTCCTGAGGGGGTTGTAACAGATACGCAGTATTTT. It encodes CASSAPEGVVTDTQYF.

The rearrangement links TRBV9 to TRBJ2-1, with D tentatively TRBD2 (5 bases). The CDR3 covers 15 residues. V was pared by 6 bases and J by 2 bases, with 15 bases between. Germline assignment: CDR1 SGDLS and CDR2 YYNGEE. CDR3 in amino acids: CASKERPRAYNEQFF. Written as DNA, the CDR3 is TGTGCCAGCAAGGAGCGGCCCCGGGCCTACAATGAGCAGTTCTTC.

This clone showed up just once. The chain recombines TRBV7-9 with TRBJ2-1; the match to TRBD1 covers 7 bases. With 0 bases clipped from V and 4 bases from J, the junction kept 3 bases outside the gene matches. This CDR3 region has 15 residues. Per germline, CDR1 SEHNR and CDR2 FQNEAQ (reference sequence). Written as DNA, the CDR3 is TGTGCCAGCAGCTTAGCCGGGACAGATTACAATGAGCAGTTCTTC. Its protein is CASSLAGTDYNEQFF. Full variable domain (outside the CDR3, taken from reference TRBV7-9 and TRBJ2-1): DTGVSQNPRHKITKRGQNVTFRCDPISEHNRLYWYRQTLGQGPEFLTYFQNEAQLEKSRLLSDRFSAERPKGSFSTLEIQRTEQGDSAMYLCASSLAGTDYNEQFFGPGTRLTVL.

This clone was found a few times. Here the CDR3 reads CASRSHRTYEQYF. Here the CDR3 DNA reads TGTGCCAGCAGGTCCCACAGAACCTACGAGCAGTACTTC. The chain uses TRBV28 and TRBJ2-7; D remains unclear. Trimming shortened V by 6 bases and J by 2 bases, and 11 bases separated the two germline ends. Germline V gene data show CDR1 as MDHEN and CDR2 as SYDVKM. There are 13 residues in the CDR3.

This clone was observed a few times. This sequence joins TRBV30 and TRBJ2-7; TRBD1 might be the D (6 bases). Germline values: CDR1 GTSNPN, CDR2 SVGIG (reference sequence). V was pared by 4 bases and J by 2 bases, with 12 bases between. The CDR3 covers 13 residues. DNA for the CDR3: TGTGCCTGGAATCCGGGACACCCCTACGAGCAGTACTTC. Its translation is CAWNPGHPYEQYF.